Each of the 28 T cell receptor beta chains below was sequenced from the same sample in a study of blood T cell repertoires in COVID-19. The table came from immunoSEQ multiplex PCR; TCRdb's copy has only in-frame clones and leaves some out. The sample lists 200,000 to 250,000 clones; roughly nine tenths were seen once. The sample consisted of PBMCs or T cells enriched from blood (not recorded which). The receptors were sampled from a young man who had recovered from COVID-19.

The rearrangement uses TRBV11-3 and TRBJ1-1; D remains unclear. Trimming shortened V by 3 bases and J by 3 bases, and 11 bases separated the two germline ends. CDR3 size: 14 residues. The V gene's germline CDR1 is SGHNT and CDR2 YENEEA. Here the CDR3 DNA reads TGTGCCAGCAGCTTCCACGGGGATTACACTGAAGCTTTCTTT. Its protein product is CASSFHGDYTEAFF.

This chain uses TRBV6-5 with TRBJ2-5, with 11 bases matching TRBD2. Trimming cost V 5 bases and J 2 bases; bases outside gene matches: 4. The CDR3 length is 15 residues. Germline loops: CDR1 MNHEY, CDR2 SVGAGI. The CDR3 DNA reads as TGTGCCAGCAGTCCGGGACTAGCGGTACAAGAGACCCAGTACTTC. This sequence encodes CASSPGLAVQETQYF.

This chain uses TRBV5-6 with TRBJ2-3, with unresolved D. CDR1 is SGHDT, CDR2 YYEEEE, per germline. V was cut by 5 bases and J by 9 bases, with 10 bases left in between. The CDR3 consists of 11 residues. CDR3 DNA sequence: TGTGCCAGCAGTTCCGCCAGGACGCAGTATTTT. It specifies CASSSARTQYF. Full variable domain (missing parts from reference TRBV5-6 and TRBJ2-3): DAGVTQSPTHLIKTRGQQVTLRCSPKSGHDTVSWYQQALGQGPQFIFQYYEEEERQRGNFPDRFSGHQFPNYSSELNVNALLLGDSALYLCASSSARTQYFGPGTRLTVL.

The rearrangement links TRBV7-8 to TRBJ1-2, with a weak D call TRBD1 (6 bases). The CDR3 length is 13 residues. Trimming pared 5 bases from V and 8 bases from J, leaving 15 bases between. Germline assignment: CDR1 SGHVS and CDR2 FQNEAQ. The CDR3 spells CASSLQGSGGYTF. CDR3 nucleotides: TGTGCCAGCAGCCTCCAGGGGTCGGGCGGCTACACCTTC.

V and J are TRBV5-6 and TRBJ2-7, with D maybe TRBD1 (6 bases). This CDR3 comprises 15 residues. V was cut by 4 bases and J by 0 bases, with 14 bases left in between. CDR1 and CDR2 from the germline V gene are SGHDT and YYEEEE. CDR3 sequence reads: CASSLSWTVSYEQYF. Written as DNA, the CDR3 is TGTGCCAGCAGCCTCTCCTGGACAGTCTCCTACGAGCAGTACTTC.

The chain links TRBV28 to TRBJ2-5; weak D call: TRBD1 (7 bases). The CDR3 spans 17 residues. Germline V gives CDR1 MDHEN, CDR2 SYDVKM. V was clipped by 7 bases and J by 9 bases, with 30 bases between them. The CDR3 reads CASTAPRAGGTGSAQYF. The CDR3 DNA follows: TGTGCCAGCACCGCACCCCGGGCAGGGGGGACCGGCTCGGCCCAGTACTTC.

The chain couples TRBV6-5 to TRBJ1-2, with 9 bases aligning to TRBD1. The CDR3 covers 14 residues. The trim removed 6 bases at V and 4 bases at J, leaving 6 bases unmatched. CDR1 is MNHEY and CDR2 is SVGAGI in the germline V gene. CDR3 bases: TGTGCCAGCAGACGGGACAGGGTAATCTATGGCTACACCTTC. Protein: CASRRDRVIYGYTF.

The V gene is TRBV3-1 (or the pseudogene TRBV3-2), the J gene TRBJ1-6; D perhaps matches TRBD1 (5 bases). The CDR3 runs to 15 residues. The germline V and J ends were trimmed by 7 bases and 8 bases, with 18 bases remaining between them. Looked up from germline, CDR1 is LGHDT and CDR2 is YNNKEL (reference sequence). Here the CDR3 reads CASKPIWGGDSPLHF. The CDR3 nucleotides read TGTGCCAGCAAACCTATTTGGGGCGGGGATTCACCCCTCCACTTT.

The CDR3 here is CATLDSPGFNEKLFF. In DNA, the CDR3 is TGTGCCACTCTAGATTCTCCCGGCTTTAATGAAAAACTGTTTTTT. The chain combines TRBV10-3 with TRBJ1-4; D ambiguous. This CDR3 is built from 15 residues. V lost 10 bases and J lost 4, with 19 bases in between. The germline V gene has CDR1 ENHRY and CDR2 SYGVKD.

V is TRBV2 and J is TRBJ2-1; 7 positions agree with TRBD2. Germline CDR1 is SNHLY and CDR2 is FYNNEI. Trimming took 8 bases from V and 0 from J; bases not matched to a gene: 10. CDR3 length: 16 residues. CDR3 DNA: TGTGCCAGCTTCGGGGAGGGCACTAGCTCCTACAATGAGCAGTTCTTC. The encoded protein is CASFGEGTSSYNEQFF. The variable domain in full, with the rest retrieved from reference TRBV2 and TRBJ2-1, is EPEVTQTPSHQVTQMGQEVILRCVPISNHLYFYWYRQILGQKVEFLVSFYNNEISEKSEIFDDQFSVERPDGSNFTLKIRSTKLEDSAMYFCASFGEGTSSYNEQFFGPGTRLTVL.

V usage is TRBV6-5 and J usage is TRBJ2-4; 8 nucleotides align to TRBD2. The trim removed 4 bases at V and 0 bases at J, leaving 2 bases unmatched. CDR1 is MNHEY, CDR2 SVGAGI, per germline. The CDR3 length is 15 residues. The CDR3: CASSSAGVAKNIQYF. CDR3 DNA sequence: TGTGCCAGCAGTTCAGCGGGGGTAGCCAAAAACATTCAGTACTTC.

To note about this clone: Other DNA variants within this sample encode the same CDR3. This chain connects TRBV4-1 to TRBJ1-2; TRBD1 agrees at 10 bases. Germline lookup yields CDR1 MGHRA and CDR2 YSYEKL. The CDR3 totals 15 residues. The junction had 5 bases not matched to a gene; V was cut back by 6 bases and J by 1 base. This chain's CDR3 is CASSPDRGVNYGYTF. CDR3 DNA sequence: TGCGCCAGCAGTCCGGACAGGGGGGTTAACTATGGCTACACCTTC.

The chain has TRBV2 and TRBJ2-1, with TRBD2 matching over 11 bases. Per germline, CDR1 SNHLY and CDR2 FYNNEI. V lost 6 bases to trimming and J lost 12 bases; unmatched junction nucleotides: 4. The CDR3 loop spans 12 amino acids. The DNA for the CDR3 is TGTGCCAGCAGCGGCCTAGCGGGGGGGCAGTTCTTC. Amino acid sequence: CASSGLAGGQFF.

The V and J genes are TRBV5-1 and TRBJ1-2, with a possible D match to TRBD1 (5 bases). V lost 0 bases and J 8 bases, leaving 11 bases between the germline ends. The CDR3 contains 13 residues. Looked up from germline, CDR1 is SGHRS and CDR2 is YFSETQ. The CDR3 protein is CASSLETRGGYTF. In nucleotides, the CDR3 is TGCGCCAGCAGCTTGGAGACACGGGGGGGCTACACCTTC.

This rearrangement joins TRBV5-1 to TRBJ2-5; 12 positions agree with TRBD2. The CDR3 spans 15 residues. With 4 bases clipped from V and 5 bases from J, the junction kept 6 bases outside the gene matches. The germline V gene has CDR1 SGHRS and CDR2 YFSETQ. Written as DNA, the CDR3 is TGCGCCAGCAGCCCTAGCGGGAGGGCCAGTGAGACCCAGTACTTC. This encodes CASSPSGRASETQYF.

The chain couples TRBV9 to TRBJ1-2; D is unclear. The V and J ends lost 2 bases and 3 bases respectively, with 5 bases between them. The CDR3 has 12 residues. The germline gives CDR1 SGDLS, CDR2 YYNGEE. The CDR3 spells CASSVNDYGYTF. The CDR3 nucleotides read TGTGCCAGCAGCGTCAATGACTATGGCTACACCTTC.

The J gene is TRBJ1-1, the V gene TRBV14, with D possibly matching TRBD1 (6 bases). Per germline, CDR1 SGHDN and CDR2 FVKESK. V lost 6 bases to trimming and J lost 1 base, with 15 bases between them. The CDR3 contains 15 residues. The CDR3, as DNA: TGTGCCAGCAGGCCAATACAGGGTTGGAACACTGAAGCTTTCTTT. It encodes CASRPIQGWNTEAFF.

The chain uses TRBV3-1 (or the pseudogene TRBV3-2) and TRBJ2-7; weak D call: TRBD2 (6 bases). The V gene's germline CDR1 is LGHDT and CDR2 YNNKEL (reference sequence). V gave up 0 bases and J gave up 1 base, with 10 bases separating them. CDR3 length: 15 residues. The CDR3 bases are TGTGCCAGCAGCCAAGACATGACTAGATCCTACGAGCAGTACTTC. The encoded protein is CASSQDMTRSYEQYF.

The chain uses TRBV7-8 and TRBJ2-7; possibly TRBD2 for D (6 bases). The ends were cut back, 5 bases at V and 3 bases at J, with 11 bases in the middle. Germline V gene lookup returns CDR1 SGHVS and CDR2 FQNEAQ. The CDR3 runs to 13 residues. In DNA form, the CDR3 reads TGTGCCAGCAGCCCGGGACTTCACTACGAGCAGTACTTC. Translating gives CASSPGLHYEQYF.

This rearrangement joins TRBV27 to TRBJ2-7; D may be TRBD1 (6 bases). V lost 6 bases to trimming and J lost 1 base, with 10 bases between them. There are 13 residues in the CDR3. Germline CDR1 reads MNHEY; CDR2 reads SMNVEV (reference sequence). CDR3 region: CASRRTGSYEQYF. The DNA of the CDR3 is TGTGCCAGCAGGCGTACAGGGTCCTACGAGCAGTACTTC.

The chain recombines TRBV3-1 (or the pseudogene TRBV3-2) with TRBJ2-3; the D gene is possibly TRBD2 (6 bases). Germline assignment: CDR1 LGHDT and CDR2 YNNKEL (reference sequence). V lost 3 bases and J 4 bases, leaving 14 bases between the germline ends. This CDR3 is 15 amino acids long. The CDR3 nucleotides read TGTGCCAGCAGCCACGCCGGGACTCTCGCAGATACGCAGTATTTT. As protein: CASSHAGTLADTQYF.

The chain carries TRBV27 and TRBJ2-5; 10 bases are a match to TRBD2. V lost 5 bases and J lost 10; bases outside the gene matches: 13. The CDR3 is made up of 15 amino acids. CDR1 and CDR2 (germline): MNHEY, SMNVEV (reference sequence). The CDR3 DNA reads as TGTGCCAGCAGTCGATTAGCGGGGGGCCTCTACGACCAGTACTTC. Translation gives CASSRLAGGLYDQYF.

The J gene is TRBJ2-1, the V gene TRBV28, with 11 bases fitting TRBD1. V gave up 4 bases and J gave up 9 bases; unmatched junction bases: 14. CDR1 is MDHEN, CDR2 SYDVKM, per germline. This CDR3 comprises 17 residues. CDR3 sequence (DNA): TGTGCCAGCAGTTACGCGGGAGGGACAGGGGGAATGGGTGAGCAGTTCTTC. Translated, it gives CASSYAGGTGGMGEQFF.

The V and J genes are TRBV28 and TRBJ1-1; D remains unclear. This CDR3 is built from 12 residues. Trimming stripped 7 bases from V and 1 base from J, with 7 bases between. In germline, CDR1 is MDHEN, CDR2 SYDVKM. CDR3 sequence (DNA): TGTGCCAGCATTGAGGGGAACACTGAAGCTTTCTTT. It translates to CASIEGNTEAFF.

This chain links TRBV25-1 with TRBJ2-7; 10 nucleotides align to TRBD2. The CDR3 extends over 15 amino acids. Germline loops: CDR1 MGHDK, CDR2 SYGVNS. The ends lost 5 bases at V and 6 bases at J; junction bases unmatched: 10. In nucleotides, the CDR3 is TGTGCCAGCAGTCTCAGCGGGGGGGGGAGAAGCGAGCAGTACTTC. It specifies CASSLSGGGRSEQYF.

CDR3 residues: CASSQYPRGAGGYNEQFF. DNA of the CDR3: TGCGCCAGCAGCCAATACCCCAGGGGAGCGGGGGGGTACAATGAGCAGTTCTTC. The chain recombines TRBV4-3 with TRBJ2-1, with TRBD2 matching 10 bases. This CDR3 region has 18 residues. Looked up from germline, CDR1 is LGHNA and CDR2 is YSLEER. Unmatched junction bases numbered 11, after V lost 2 bases and J lost 4 bases.

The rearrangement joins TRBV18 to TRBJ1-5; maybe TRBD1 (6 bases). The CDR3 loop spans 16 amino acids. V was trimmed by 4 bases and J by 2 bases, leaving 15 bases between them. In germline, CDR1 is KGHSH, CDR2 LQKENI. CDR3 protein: CASSQGGGQRNQPQHF. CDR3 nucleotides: TGTGCCAGCTCACAGGGCGGAGGACAGCGCAATCAGCCCCAGCATTTT. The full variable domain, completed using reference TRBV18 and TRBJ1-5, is NAGVMQNPRHLVRRRGQEARLRCSPMKGHSHVYWYRQLPEEGLKFMVYLQKENIIDESGMPKERFSAEFPKEGPSILRIQQVVRGDSAAYFCASSQGGGQRNQPQHFGDGTRLSIL.

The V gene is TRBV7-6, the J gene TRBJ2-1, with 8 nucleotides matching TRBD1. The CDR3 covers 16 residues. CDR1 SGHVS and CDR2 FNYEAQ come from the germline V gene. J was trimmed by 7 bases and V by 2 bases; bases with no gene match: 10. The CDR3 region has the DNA TGTGCCAGCAGCTTATCGTGGCAGGGGGCGCGTAATGAGCAGTTCTTC. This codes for CASSLSWQGARNEQFF.